The entry below describes one TCR beta chain. This clone occurred many times. What antigen it recognizes has not been identified. No base qualities exist here, and no much larger clone lies one base off it. TCRbeta CDR3 regions were amplified from genomic DNA using the immunoSEQ Assay, a bias-controlled multiplex PCR. In the paper's pipeline: Within the assay, amplification of reference gene primers was used to estimate how many nucleated cells each sample contained. To quantify the absolute abundance of each unique TCRbeta CDR3 rearrangement, sequence reads were collapsed and filtered. For each sample, productive Simpson clonality was calculated by taking the square root of Simpson's diversity index across productive rearrangements. Drawn from immuneACCESS, this table holds only the in-frame rearrangements with V and J called that TCRdb kept. Clones are partly lost; checked studies trace under half to an unresolved V gene and leave the rest unexplained. V and J calls plus clone size are reproduced from that table; the DNA served to infer D and trimming. A total of about 240,000 clones appear in this sample, about 88% of them only once. The ten largest clones capture roughly a tenth of the sample.

One collaborating source in Seattle enrolled patients while the patients were actively infected and followed the patients over time throughout the course of disease. The collaborating institutions used their own protocols to collect whole blood in K2EDTA tubes. Collaborator samples were shipped for TCRbeta analysis as frozen whole blood, isolated PBMCs, or DNA extracted from either sample type. The data derive from a study of blood T cell repertoires in COVID-19 (dated by TCRdb to about 2020). At the level of the whole study: Collaborator samples came from the United States, Italy and Spain and covered acute and convalescent phases of COVID-19. The material from the prospective study consisted of cDNA or gDNA derived from T cells, B-cell-depleted T cells, or PBMCs. Deeply sampled blood TCRbeta repertoires from subjects exposed to, actively infected with, or recovered from COVID-19 were included in the dataset. The repertoires were made available in a free public database intended to serve as a resource for research on the immune response to SARS-CoV-2. The samples were drawn from the first 160 participants of the ongoing ImmuneRACE study and from under 1,500 subjects provided by 6 global collaborators. A de-identified subject ID, COVID-19 status, age in years and sex were almost always included in the sample metadata. Where available, HLA class I and class II types were taken from metadata supplied by the sample provider and were not determined by assay-based typing.

What the work shows at the level of the full study, not this receptor alone: The amount of clinical and demographic metadata varied by source and participant and was provided uncurated.

This sequence originates from a woman in her 50s with COVID-19, enrolled during active disease. The sample taken for sequencing was peripheral blood.

The CDR3 has the sequence CASSLIGQGNTDEQFF. The DNA sequence is TGTGCCAGCAGCTTAATCGGGCAGGGGAATACGGATGAGCAGTTCTTC. The rearrangement joined TRBV7-9 to TRBJ2-1; the D gene is perhaps TRBD1, from 6 matching bases. V is cut by 2 bases and J by 8 bases, and the space between the germline ends is 19 bases. Including the terminal cysteine and phenylalanine, the CDR3 comprises 16 residues. CDR3 DNA only is kept here, 48 bases in frame from base 1. According to the germline V gene (reference sequence), CDR1 reads SEHNR and CDR2 reads FQNEAQ.